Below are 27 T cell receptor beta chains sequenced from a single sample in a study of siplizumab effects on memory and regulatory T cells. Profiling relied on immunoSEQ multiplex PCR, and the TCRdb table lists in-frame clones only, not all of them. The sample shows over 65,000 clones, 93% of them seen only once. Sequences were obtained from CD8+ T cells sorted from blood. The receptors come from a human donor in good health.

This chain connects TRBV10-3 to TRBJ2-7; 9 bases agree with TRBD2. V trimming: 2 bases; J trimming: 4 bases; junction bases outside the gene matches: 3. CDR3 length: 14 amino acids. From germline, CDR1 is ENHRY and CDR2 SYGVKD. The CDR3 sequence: CAISEGGGGYEQYF. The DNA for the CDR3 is TGTGCCATCAGTGAGGGCGGGGGGGGATACGAGCAGTACTTC.

The CDR3 protein is CASSGDREAFF. CDR3 DNA: TGTGCCAGCAGTGGAGACAGGGAAGCTTTCTTT. V usage is TRBV7-9 and J usage is TRBJ1-1, with D maybe TRBD1 (6 bases). CDR1 and CDR2 from the germline V gene are SEHNR and FQNEAQ (reference sequence). The V end was cut by 6 bases, the J end by 8 bases, with 10 bases between. This CDR3 region has 11 residues.

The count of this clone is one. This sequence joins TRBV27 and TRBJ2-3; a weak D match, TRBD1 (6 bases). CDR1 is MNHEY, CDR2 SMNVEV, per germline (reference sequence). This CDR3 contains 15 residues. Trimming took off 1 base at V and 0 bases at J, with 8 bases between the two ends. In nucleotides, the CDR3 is TGTGCCAGCAGTTTATGGGGGCCTAGCACAGATACGCAGTATTTT. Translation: CASSLWGPSTDTQYF.

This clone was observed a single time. CDR3: CASSFGAGNQPQHF. CDR3 in DNA: TGTGCCAGCAGTTTCGGGGCAGGGAACCAGCCCCAGCATTTT. This chain links TRBV6-5 with TRBJ1-5; maybe TRBD1 (5 bases). The germline CDR1 and CDR2 sequences are MNHEY and SVGAGI. This CDR3 has 14 residues. V was pared by 4 bases and J by 7 bases, with 14 bases between.

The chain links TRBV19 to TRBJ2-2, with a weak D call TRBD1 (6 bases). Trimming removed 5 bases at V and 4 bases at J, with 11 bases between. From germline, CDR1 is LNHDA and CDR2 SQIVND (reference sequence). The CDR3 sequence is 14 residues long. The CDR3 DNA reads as TGTGCCAGTAGTCAGGGGCTGGGCACCGGGGAGCTGTTTTTT. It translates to CASSQGLGTGELFF.

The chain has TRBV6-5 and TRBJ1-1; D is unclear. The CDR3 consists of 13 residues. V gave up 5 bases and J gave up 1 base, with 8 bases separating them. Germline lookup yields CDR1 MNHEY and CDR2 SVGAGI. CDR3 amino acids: CASSPTGNTEAFF. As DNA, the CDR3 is TGTGCCAGCAGTCCGACGGGGAACACTGAAGCTTTCTTT.

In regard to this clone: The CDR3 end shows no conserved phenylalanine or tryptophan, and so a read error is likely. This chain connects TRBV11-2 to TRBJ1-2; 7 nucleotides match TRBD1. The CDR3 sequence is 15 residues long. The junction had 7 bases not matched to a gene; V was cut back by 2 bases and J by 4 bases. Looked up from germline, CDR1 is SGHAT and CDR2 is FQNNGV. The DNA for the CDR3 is TGTGCCAGCAGCTTAAGCGTGGGACAGAGCTATGGCTACACCCTC. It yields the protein CASSLSVGQSYGYTL.

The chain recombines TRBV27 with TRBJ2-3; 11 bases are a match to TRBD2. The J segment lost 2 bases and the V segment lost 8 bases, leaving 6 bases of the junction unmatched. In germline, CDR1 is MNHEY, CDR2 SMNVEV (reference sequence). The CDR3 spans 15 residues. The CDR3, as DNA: TGTGCCAGCGCCTATAGCGGGGGGGCCACAGATACGCAGTATTTT. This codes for CASAYSGGATDTQYF.

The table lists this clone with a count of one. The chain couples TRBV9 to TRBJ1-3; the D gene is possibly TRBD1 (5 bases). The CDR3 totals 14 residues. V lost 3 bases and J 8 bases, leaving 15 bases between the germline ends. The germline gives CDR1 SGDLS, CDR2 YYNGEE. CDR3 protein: CASSAEQGSDTIYF. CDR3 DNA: TGTGCCAGCAGCGCTGAGCAGGGATCAGACACCATATATTTT.

The CDR3 DNA reads TGTGCCAGCCTCCCCCACGAGAGCTCCTACAATGAGCAGTTCTTC. Encoded protein: CASLPHESSYNEQFF. The chain links TRBV6-6 to TRBJ2-1, with no clear D. The ends were cut back, 8 bases at V and 0 bases at J, with 14 bases in the middle. CDR3 length: 15 residues. Germline V gives CDR1 MNHNY, CDR2 SVGAGI (reference sequence).

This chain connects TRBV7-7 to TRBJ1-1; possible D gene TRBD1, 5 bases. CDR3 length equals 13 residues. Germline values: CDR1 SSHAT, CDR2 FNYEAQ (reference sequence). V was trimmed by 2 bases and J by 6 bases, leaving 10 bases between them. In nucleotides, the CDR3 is TGTGCCAGCAGCTTATCGGCGGGGGCTGAAGCTTTCTTT. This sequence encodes CASSLSAGAEAFF.

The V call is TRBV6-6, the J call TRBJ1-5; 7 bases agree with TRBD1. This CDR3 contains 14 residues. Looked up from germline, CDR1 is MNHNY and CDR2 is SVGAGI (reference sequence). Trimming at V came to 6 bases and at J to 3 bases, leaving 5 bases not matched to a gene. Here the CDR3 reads CASSMDRHNQPQHF. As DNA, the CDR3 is TGTGCCAGCAGCATGGACAGGCACAATCAGCCCCAGCATTTT.

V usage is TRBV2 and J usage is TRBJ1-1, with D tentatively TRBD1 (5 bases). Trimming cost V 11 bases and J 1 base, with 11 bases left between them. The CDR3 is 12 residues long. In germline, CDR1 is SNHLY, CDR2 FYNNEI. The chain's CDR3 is CAEIQGNTEAFF. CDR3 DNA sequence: TGTGCCGAAATTCAGGGGAACACTGAAGCTTTCTTT.

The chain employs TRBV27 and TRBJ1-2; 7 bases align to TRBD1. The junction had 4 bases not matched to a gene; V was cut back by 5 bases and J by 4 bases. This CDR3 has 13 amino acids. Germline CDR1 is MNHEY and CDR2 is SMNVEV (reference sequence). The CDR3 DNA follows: TGTGCCAGCAGTATTACAGGGGCCTATGGCTACACCTTC. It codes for CASSITGAYGYTF.

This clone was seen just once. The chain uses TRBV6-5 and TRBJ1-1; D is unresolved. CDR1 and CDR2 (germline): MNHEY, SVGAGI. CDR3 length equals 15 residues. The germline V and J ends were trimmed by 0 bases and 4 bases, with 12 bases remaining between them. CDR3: CASSYSGNGFTEAFF. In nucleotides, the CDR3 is TGTGCCAGCAGTTACTCAGGGAACGGCTTCACTGAAGCTTTCTTT.

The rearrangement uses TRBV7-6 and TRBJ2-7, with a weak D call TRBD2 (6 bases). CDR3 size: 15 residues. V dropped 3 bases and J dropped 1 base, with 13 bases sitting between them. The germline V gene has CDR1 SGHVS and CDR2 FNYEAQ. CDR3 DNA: TGTGCCAGCAGCTTGAGTGTTAGCGGATCCTACGAGCAGTACTTC. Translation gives CASSLSVSGSYEQYF.

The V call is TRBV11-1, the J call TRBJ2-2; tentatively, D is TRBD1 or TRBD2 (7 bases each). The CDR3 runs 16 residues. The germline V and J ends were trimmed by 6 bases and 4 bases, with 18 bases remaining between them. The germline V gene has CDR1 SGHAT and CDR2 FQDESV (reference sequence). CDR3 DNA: TGTGCCAGCAGTGGGGAGGGGACAGTGGGCACCGGGGAGCTGTTTTTT. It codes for CASSGEGTVGTGELFF. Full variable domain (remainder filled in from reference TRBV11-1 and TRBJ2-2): EAEVAQSPRYKITEKSQAVAFWCDPISGHATLYWYRQILGQGPELLVQFQDESVVDDSQLPKDRFSAERLKGVDSTLKIQPAELGDSAMYLCASSGEGTVGTGELFFGEGSRLTVL.

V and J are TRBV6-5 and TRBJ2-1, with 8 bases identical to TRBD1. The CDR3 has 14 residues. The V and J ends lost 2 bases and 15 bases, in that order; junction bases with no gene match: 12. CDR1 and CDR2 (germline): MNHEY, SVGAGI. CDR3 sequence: CASSYGSGQGSPFF. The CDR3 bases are TGTGCCAGCAGTTACGGCAGCGGACAGGGCTCCCCGTTCTTC.

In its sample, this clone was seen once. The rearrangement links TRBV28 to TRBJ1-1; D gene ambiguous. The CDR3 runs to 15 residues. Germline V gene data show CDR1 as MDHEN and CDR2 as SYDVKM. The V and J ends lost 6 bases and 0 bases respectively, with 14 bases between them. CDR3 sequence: CASSPPGGLNTEAFF. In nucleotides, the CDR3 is TGTGCCAGCAGCCCCCCGGGTGGGCTGAACACTGAAGCTTTCTTT.

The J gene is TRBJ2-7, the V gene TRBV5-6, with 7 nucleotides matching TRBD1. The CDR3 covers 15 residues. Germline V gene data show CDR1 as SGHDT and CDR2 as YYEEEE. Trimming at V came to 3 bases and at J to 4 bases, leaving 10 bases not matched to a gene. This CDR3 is CASSSSGQVWYEQYF. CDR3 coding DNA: TGTGCCAGCAGCTCCTCAGGACAGGTTTGGTACGAGCAGTACTTC. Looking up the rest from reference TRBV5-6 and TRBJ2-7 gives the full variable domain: DAGVTQSPTHLIKTRGQQVTLRCSPKSGHDTVSWYQQALGQGPQFIFQYYEEEERQRGNFPDRFSGHQFPNYSSELNVNALLLGDSALYLCASSSSGQVWYEQYFGPGTRLTVT.

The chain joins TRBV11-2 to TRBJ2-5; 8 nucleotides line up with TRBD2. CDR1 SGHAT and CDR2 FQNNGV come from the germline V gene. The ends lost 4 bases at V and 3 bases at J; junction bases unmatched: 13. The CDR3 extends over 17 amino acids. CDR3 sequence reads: CASSSNTGIAGKETQYF. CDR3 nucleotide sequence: TGTGCCAGCAGCTCCAACACCGGTATAGCGGGGAAAGAGACCCAGTACTTC.

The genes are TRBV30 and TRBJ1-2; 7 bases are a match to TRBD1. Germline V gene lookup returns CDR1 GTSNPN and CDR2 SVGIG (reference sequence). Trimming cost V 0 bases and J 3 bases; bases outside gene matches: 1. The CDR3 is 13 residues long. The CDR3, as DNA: TGTGCCTGGAGTGTAGGGGGCCACTATGGCTACACCTTC. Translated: CAWSVGGHYGYTF.

The DNA for the CDR3 is TGTGCCAGCAGCTTAGAGTTTTTGGGGGGTTACGGGAACACTGAAGCTTTCTTT. The encoded protein is CASSLEFLGGYGNTEAFF. The rearrangement joins TRBV11-1 to TRBJ1-1, with D possibly being TRBD1 (5 bases). This CDR3 region has 18 residues. Germline CDR1 and CDR2: SGHAT and FQDESV (reference sequence). V gave up 1 base and J gave up 1 base, with 19 bases separating them.

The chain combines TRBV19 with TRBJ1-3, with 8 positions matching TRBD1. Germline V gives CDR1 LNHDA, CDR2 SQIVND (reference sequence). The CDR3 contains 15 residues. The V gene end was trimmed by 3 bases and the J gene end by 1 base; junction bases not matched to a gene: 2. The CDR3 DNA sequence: TGTGCCAGTAGTATTCAGGGGGCTTCTGGAAACACCATATATTTT. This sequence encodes CASSIQGASGNTIYF.

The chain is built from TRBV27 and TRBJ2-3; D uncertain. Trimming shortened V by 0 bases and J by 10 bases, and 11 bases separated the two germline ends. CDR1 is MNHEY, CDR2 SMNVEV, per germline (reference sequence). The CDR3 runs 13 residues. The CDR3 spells CASSLSNLASQYF. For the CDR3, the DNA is TGTGCCAGCAGTTTATCTAACTTAGCATCGCAGTATTTT.

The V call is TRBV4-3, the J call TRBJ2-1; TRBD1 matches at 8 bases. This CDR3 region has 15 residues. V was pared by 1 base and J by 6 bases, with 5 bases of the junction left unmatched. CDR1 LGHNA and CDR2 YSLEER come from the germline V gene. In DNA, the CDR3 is TGCGCCAGCAGCCAAGGGCCGGGACAGGTCAATGAGCAGTTCTTC. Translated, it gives CASSQGPGQVNEQFF.

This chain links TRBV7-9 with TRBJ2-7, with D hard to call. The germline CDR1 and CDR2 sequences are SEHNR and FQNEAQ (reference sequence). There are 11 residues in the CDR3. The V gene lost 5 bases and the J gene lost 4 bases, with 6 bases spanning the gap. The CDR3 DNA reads TGTGCCAGCAGCGCAGTATACGAGCAGTACTTC. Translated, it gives CASSAVYEQYF.